This TCR beta chain is from a study of T cell responses to AZD1222 COVID-19 vaccine. Study-level findings and limits: CD4 TCRs associated with vaccination spanned spike, dominating at 160-218 and 743-854. Spike-specific TCRs gained breadth and depth after people received two AZD1222 doses. Most donors were white British, females outnumbered males, and clonal diversity was possibly underestimated.

The data were produced by immunoSEQ multiplex PCR, yet TCRdb's version contains in-frame clones alone and is incomplete. Of about 72,000 clones listed, about nine tenths are singletons. V shed 4 bases, J shed 4 bases, and the junction held 8 bases outside the gene matches. CDR1 KGHSH and CDR2 LQKENI come from the germline V gene. The CDR3 length is 16 residues. Comment on this clone: Its antigen is still unknown.

This TCR was sampled from an adult in good health. Sequencing used peripheral blood, obtained on day 0 of AZD1222 vaccination. V usage is TRBV18 and J usage is TRBJ1-1; 11 nucleotides match TRBD1. The CDR3 nucleotides are TGTGCCAGCTCACGCACAACCGGGACAGGGGGCACTGAAGCTTTCTTT. It is translated as CASSRTTGTGGTEAFF.